The 32 T cell receptor beta chains given below trace back to one sample, sequenced in a study of glioma-infiltrating T cells after dendritic cell vaccination. Data came from immunoSEQ multiplex PCR; TCRdb stores just in-frame clones and leaves some out. Of around 58,000 clones listed, 82% are singletons. The material was blood, obtained before dendritic cell vaccination. The receptors stem from a human donor with glioblastoma.

This clone showed up just once. The rearrangement uses TRBV2 and TRBJ2-7; weak D call: TRBD1 (5 bases). Germline V gene sequence: CDR1 SNHLY, CDR2 FYNNEI. V was clipped by 7 bases and J by 3 bases, with 13 bases between them. This CDR3 region has 13 residues. The CDR3 protein is CASNHQGSYEQYF. The DNA of the CDR3 is TGTGCCAGCAACCACCAGGGCAGCTACGAGCAGTACTTC.

V usage is TRBV10-3 and J usage is TRBJ2-1; D perhaps matches TRBD1 (5 bases). CDR3 length: 13 residues. CDR1 is ENHRY and CDR2 is SYGVKD in the germline V gene. Trimming cost V 6 bases and J 5 bases, with 11 bases left between them. In DNA form, the CDR3 reads TGTGCCATCAGCCTAGGGGCGGACAATGAGCAGTTCTTC. This encodes CAISLGADNEQFF.

This clone occurred once. The chain couples TRBV5-1 to TRBJ2-7; the D gene is possibly TRBD2 (7 bases). From germline, CDR1 is SGHRS and CDR2 YFSETQ. The CDR3 is 16 amino acids. V lost 4 bases, J lost 0 bases, and 17 bases lay in between. This chain's CDR3 is CASSPAGGGASYEQYF. CDR3 bases: TGCGCCAGCAGCCCGGCCGGAGGGGGGGCCTCCTACGAGCAGTACTTC.

The chain uses TRBV2 and TRBJ2-2, with D possibly being TRBD1 (6 bases). Trimming removed 6 bases at V and 6 bases at J, with 11 bases between. The CDR3 is made up of 13 amino acids. CDR1 is SNHLY, CDR2 FYNNEI, per germline. DNA for the CDR3: TGTGCCAGCAGATCCGAGGGGGCCGGGGAGCTGTTTTTT. Translation gives CASRSEGAGELFF.

CDR3 coding DNA: TGCGCCAGCAGCTTGGTCGTCGGGAGGACTAGCGGTTTTAACACCGGGGAGCTGTTTTTT. Its translation is CASSLVVGRTSGFNTGELFF. The J gene is TRBJ2-2, the V gene TRBV5-1, with 10 positions matching TRBD2. J was trimmed by 2 bases and V by 0 bases; bases with no gene match: 13. Germline V gives CDR1 SGHRS, CDR2 YFSETQ. This CDR3 is built from 20 residues.

About this clone itself: At one boundary the junction diverges from the germline segment, which might be a read error. The gene calls are TRBV7-6 and TRBJ2-2, with a possible D match to TRBD1 (5 bases). CDR3 size: 15 residues. Germline V gene sequence: CDR1 SGHVS, CDR2 FNYEAQ. CDR3 sequence (DNA): TGTGCCGGCAGCTTAGTGGACACGAACACCGGGGAGCTGTTTTTT. Translated: CAGSLVDTNTGELFF.

CDR3 residues: CASSPDWPWEQYF. The CDR3, as DNA: TGCGCCAGCAGCCCGGACTGGCCCTGGGAGCAGTACTTC. V gene TRBV5-1 combines with J gene TRBJ2-7, with D perhaps TRBD2 (5 bases). Germline V gene sequence: CDR1 SGHRS, CDR2 YFSETQ. Trimming removed 4 bases from V and 7 bases from J, with 15 bases in between. This CDR3 has 13 amino acids.

V and J are TRBV2 and TRBJ2-7, with a possible D match to TRBD1 (6 bases). Trimming removed 1 base from V and 2 bases from J, with 18 bases in between. The germline CDR1 and CDR2 sequences are SNHLY and FYNNEI. This CDR3 spans 17 amino acids. As DNA, the CDR3 is TGTGCCAGCAGTGAAGGGGTAATGGCAGGGGTACCCTACGAGCAGTACTTC. Its translation: CASSEGVMAGVPYEQYF.

The V gene is TRBV27, the J gene TRBJ1-1; 7 nucleotides match TRBD1. Germline loops: CDR1 MNHEY, CDR2 SMNVEV (reference sequence). This CDR3 has 14 amino acids. Trimming at V came to 6 bases and at J to 3 bases, leaving 7 bases not matched to a gene. CDR3 nucleotides: TGTGCCAGCAGCTTCATCCAGGGGGACACTGAAGCTTTCTTT. Amino acids: CASSFIQGDTEAFF.

The CDR3 nucleotides are TGTGCCAGCAGCTTCAGGGAACCCACAGATACGCAGTATTTT. It codes for CASSFREPTDTQYF. The genes are TRBV5-4 and TRBJ2-3; perhaps TRBD1 as D (5 bases). This CDR3 is 14 amino acids long. Trimming shortened V by 2 bases and J by 2 bases, and 9 bases separated the two germline ends. The V gene's germline CDR1 is SGHNT and CDR2 YYREEE (reference sequence).

This chain joins TRBV5-1 and TRBJ1-1; 12 bases are shared with TRBD1. The germline V gene encodes CDR1 SGHRS and CDR2 YFSETQ. Trimming at V came to 1 base and at J to 1 base, leaving 5 bases not matched to a gene. This CDR3 is built from 17 residues. The CDR3 here is CASSLFGTGGANTEAFF. In DNA form, the CDR3 reads TGCGCCAGCAGCTTGTTTGGGACAGGGGGCGCGAACACTGAAGCTTTCTTT.

The chain couples TRBV9 to TRBJ1-2, with 8 bases lining up with TRBD1. The length of the CDR3 is 16 residues. The V and J ends lost 2 bases and 0 bases, in that order; junction bases with no gene match: 6. Germline assignment: CDR1 SGDLS and CDR2 YYNGEE. In DNA form, the CDR3 reads TGTGCCAGCAGCGTCGGACAGGGATCACCTAACTATGGCTACACCTTC. Translating it yields CASSVGQGSPNYGYTF.

The CDR3 bases are TGTGCCAGCAGAACCGGACAGGGAAGCGGCTACACCTTC. Protein: CASRTGQGSGYTF. The rearrangement joins TRBV28 to TRBJ1-2, with 8 bases fitting TRBD1. V lost 6 bases, J lost 8 bases, and 8 bases stayed unmatched. In germline, CDR1 is MDHEN, CDR2 SYDVKM. The CDR3 spans 13 residues.

This clone was recorded a few times. A junction end diverges from the germline sequence, so it may reflect a read error. Other DNA variants within this sample encode the same CDR3. V is TRBV7-7 and J is TRBJ2-2; no firm D call. The CDR3 sequence is 14 residues long. Germline V gene sequence: CDR1 SSHAT, CDR2 FNYEAQ (reference sequence). CDR3: CASSLRQNTGELFF. DNA of the CDR3: TGTGCTAGCAGCTTACGACAGAACACCGGGGAGCTGTTTTTT.

The genes are TRBV10-3 and TRBJ2-5; 11 nucleotides align to TRBD2. CDR1 is ENHRY and CDR2 is SYGVKD in the germline V gene. The J segment lost 5 bases and the V segment lost 4 bases, leaving 6 bases of the junction unmatched. The CDR3 is 15 amino acids. The CDR3 DNA reads TGTGCCATCAGTGTTGGGACTAGCGGTGGGGAGACCCAGTACTTC. It codes for CAISVGTSGGETQYF.

V usage is TRBV5-1 and J usage is TRBJ1-4; the match to TRBD1 covers 8 bases. CDR1 and CDR2 (germline): SGHRS, YFSETQ. Trimming took 4 bases from V and 6 from J; bases not matched to a gene: 5. This CDR3 has 14 residues. Here the CDR3 reads CASSQTGGYEKLFF. In DNA, the CDR3 is TGCGCCAGCAGCCAAACAGGGGGGTATGAAAAACTGTTTTTT.

This chain uses TRBV28 with TRBJ2-7; D possibly corresponds to TRBD1 (6 bases). The CDR3 totals 15 residues. Between the trimmed V and J ends, which lost 1 base and 0 bases, there was a span of 10 bases. Germline V CDR1 and CDR2: MDHEN, SYDVKM. CDR3 nucleotides: TGTGCCAGCAGTTTATCCCGACAGGCCTCCTACGAGCAGTACTTC. This encodes CASSLSRQASYEQYF.

This chain connects TRBV6-6 to TRBJ2-7; the D gene is possibly TRBD2 (5 bases). Looked up from germline, CDR1 is MNHNY and CDR2 is SVGAGI (reference sequence). The CDR3 loop spans 13 amino acids. V was cut by 4 bases and J by 2 bases, with 9 bases left in between. Here the CDR3 reads CASSSGLTYEQYF. The CDR3 DNA follows: TGTGCCAGCAGTTCCGGACTTACCTACGAGCAGTACTTC.

V is TRBV6-6 and J is TRBJ1-6; TRBD1 aligns across 12 bases. CDR1 is MNHNY and CDR2 is SVGAGI in the germline V gene (reference sequence). This CDR3 has 15 amino acids. The V gene end was trimmed by 6 bases and the J gene end by 10 bases; junction bases not matched to a gene: 7. The CDR3 coding sequence is TGTGCCAGCAGCCAAACCGGGACAGGGGGCTCACCCCTCCACTTT. It translates to CASSQTGTGGSPLHF.

This rearrangement joins TRBV7-8 to TRBJ1-1, with a weak D call TRBD1 (6 bases). Between the trimmed V and J ends, which lost 8 bases and 4 bases, there was a span of 17 bases. From germline, CDR1 is SGHVS and CDR2 FQNEAQ. The CDR3 runs to 14 residues. The CDR3 spells CASSLGGRSTEAFF. DNA for the CDR3: TGTGCCAGCTCCTTGGGGGGGCGCAGCACTGAAGCTTTCTTT.

This clone has a count of ten or more. This sequence joins TRBV5-6 and TRBJ2-7; 9 bases agree with TRBD1. The V gene end was trimmed by 2 bases and the J gene end by 0 bases; junction bases not matched to a gene: 12. The CDR3 is made up of 18 amino acids. CDR1 is SGHDT and CDR2 is YYEEEE in the germline V gene. In DNA, the CDR3 is TGTGCCAGCAGCTTAGCCGGGACAGGGCCCTTAAGCTCCTACGAGCAGTACTTC. Amino acid sequence: CASSLAGTGPLSSYEQYF.

The chain couples TRBV11-2 to TRBJ1-6, with 7 nucleotides matching TRBD1. There are 16 residues in the CDR3. With V trimmed by 5 bases and J by 3 bases, 7 bases remained unmatched. Germline CDR1 and CDR2: SGHAT and FQNNGV. In nucleotides, the CDR3 is TGTGCCAGCAGCCTCAGGGGGAGCGACTATAATTCACCCCTCCACTTT. Amino acids: CASSLRGSDYNSPLHF. Full variable domain (remainder filled in from reference TRBV11-2 and TRBJ1-6): EAGVAQSPRYKIIEKRQSVAFWCNPISGHATLYWYQQILGQGPKLLIQFQNNGVVDDSQLPKDRFSAERLKGVDSTLKIQPAKLEDSAVYLCASSLRGSDYNSPLHFGNGTRLTVT.

In this sample, this clone turned up once. This chain connects TRBV2 to TRBJ2-6; 9 bases fit TRBD1. CDR3 length: 17 amino acids. V lost 9 bases, J lost 4 bases, and 13 bases stayed unmatched. Germline V gene sequence: CDR1 SNHLY, CDR2 FYNNEI. The CDR3 protein is CARKKGQGVSGANVLTF. Written as DNA, the CDR3 is TGTGCCAGAAAGAAGGGACAGGGTGTATCAGGGGCCAACGTCCTGACTTTC.

The CDR3 DNA reads TGCGCCAGCAGTGAGGGAACAGGGGAAGCTTTCTTT. Its protein product is CASSEGTGEAFF. This sequence joins TRBV10-1 and TRBJ1-1, with a weak D call TRBD1 (6 bases). CDR1 and CDR2 from the germline V gene are WNHNN and SYGVQD (reference sequence). CDR3 size: 12 residues. Trimming pared 2 bases from V and 8 bases from J, leaving 9 bases between.

This rearrangement joins TRBV27 to TRBJ1-1; D is possibly TRBD1 (6 bases). V shed 2 bases and J shed 6 bases, with 7 bases lying between them. This CDR3 region has 12 residues. Germline V gene sequence: CDR1 MNHEY, CDR2 SMNVEV (reference sequence). DNA of the CDR3: TGTGCCAGCAGTTTAAACAGGGCTGAAGCTTTCTTT. Residues: CASSLNRAEAFF.

The chain's CDR3 is CASSASGSGGYNEQFF. The CDR3 DNA reads as TGCGCCAGCAGTGCCTCAGGGAGCGGGGGCTACAATGAGCAGTTCTTC. The J gene is TRBJ2-1, the V gene TRBV10-1; TRBD2 matches at 8 bases. J lost 3 bases, V lost 4 bases, and 8 bases had no gene match. The germline V gene has CDR1 WNHNN and CDR2 SYGVQD (reference sequence). The CDR3 has 16 residues.

This clone has only one observation. The chain couples TRBV5-6 to TRBJ2-3; the D gene is possibly TRBD2 (6 bases). In germline, CDR1 is SGHDT, CDR2 YYEEEE. This CDR3 has 14 residues. Trimming removed 2 bases from V and 6 bases from J, with 13 bases in between. CDR3 DNA sequence: TGTGCCAGCAGCTTTCGGAGGGCACGGGATACGCAGTATTTT. Protein sequence: CASSFRRARDTQYF.

This chain joins TRBV2 and TRBJ2-7, with 7 bases that match TRBD1. Germline V lookup: CDR1 SNHLY, CDR2 FYNNEI. J was trimmed by 0 bases and V by 8 bases; bases with no gene match: 7. This CDR3 is 14 amino acids long. CDR3 loop: CASCRDSFSYEQYF. The CDR3 DNA follows: TGTGCCAGCTGCCGGGACAGCTTCTCCTACGAGCAGTACTTC.

This chain uses TRBV5-1 with TRBJ2-7; 7 bases are shared with TRBD2. The CDR3 contains 14 residues. With 4 bases clipped from V and 2 bases from J, the junction kept 6 bases outside the gene matches. Germline CDR1 SGHRS, CDR2 YFSETQ. The CDR3 reads CASSRRGGPYEQYF. In DNA form, the CDR3 reads TGCGCCAGCAGCCGGCGGGGAGGGCCCTACGAGCAGTACTTC.

In its sample, this clone was seen once. The chain has TRBV29-1 and TRBJ2-5; 9 bases are a match to TRBD1. There are 14 residues in the CDR3. V lost 3 bases to trimming and J lost 2 bases; unmatched junction nucleotides: 4. The germline gives CDR1 SQVTM, CDR2 ANQGSEA. As DNA, the CDR3 is TGCAGCGTTGAGGGAGACAGGGGGCAAGAGACCCAGTACTTC. This codes for CSVEGDRGQETQYF.

This clone was counted between two and nine times. The chain has TRBV5-8 and TRBJ1-6; 7 bases map to TRBD1. CDR1 SGHTS and CDR2 YDEGEE come from the germline V gene. The CDR3 runs 14 residues. V dropped 3 bases and J dropped 7; count of bases not matched to a gene: 4. The CDR3 DNA reads TGTGCCAGCAGCTCAGGGGGTATGAATTCACCCCTCCACTTT. Its protein is CASSSGGMNSPLHF.

With respect to this clone: No conserved phenylalanine or tryptophan is present at the end of the CDR3, so a read error is the likely explanation. It is unclear where the CDR3 begins or ends on the DNA, so no DNA is shown, and the CDR3 is as TCRdb lists it. V is TRBV28 and J is TRBJ2-7; TRBD1 reflects the table's D call only, with no check against the DNA. Per germline, CDR1 MDHEN and CDR2 SYDVKM. Counting both end residues, the CDR3 totals 13 amino acids. CDR3 region: CASSLTGRDRVQI.